Sequencing of this TCR beta chain was carried out in a study of blood T cells in healthy people across ages. General observations from the study: There were more naive CD4+ cells and higher diversity in long-lived donors than in aged donors. Lack of knowledge of donor CMV status possibly confounded expanded clonotype changes.

Using a J-beta primer mix together with a sample-barcoded 5' primer, a second PCR was run for roughly 6 to 11 cycles. The study obtained at least 2.5 million CDR3-containing paired-end reads from every sample. TCRdb redid the calling of the 5' RACE reads with MiXCR, one entry per CDR3 protein. The profile shows hundreds of thousands of distinct CDR3 sequences, around 43% of them singletons. J gave up 9 bases and V 5 bases, and 11 bases lay outside the gene matches. CDR3 length: 15 amino acids. The germline CDR1 and CDR2 sequences are SGHTA and FQGTGA. On this clonotype itself: Its antigen is as yet unknown.

The chain links TRBV7-3 to TRBJ2-1, with 9 bases fitting TRBD1. Sequencing was done on a sample of blood. This clonotype originated in a man older than 75 in good health. For the CDR3, the DNA is TGTGCCAGCAGCCAAAGACAGGGGGGGTCCCCTGAGCAGTTCTTC. Its translation is CASSQRQGGSPEQFF. The whole variable domain, filled in from reference TRBV7-3 and TRBJ2-1, reads GAGVSQTPSNKVTEKGKYVELRCDPISGHTALYWYRQSLGQGPEFLIYFQGTGAADDSGLPNDRFFAVRPEGSVSTLKIQRTERGDSAVYLCASSQRQGGSPEQFFGPGTRLTVL.